This TCR beta chain derives from a study of molecular identifiers for immune sequencing clone quantification. Previously described methods and listed TCR primers produced bulk TCR libraries. A single record per CDR3 protein comes from TCRdb applying MiXCR to the PCR reads. The sample contains around 300,000 distinct CDR3 sequences, about 23% of which appear only once. CDR3 length equals 16 residues. The germline V gene has CDR1 LGHNT and CDR2 FRNRAP. Trimming at V came to 0 bases and at J to 3 bases, leaving 4 bases not matched to a gene. This clonotype came up a few times. Naive CD8 T cells were FACS-sorted by CD8+CD4-CCR7+CD45RA+ markers.

This receptor was taken from a human donor in good health. Some libraries in this study had Jurkat cell RNA spiked in. Sequenced sample: naive CD8+ T cells from blood, with Jurkat cell RNA spiked in. Subset in this sample: FACS-sorted CD8+CD4-CCR7+CD45RA+ naive T cells. The J gene is TRBJ2-1, the V gene TRBV12-5, with 8 bases matching TRBD1. CDR3 region: CASGLVGTGVYNEQFF. The CDR3 DNA follows: TGTGCTAGTGGTTTGGTTGGGACAGGAGTCTACAATGAGCAGTTCTTC.